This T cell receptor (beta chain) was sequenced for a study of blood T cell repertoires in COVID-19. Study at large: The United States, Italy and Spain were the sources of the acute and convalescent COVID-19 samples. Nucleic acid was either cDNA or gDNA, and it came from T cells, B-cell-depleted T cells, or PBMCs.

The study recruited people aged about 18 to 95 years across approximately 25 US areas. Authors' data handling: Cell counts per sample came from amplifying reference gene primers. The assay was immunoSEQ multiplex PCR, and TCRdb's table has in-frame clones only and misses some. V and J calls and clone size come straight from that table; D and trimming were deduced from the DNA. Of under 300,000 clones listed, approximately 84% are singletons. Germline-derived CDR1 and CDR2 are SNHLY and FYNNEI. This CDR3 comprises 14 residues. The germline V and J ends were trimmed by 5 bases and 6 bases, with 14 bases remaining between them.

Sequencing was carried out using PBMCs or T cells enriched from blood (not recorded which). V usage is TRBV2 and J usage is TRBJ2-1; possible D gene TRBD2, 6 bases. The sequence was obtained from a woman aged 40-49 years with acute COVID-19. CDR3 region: CASSRLVKSNEQFF. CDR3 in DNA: TGTGCCAGCAGTAGACTAGTTAAGTCCAATGAGCAGTTCTTC.